These 21 T cell receptor beta chains came from one sample sequenced in a study of T cell responses to AZD1222 COVID-19 vaccine. Data came from immunoSEQ multiplex PCR; TCRdb stores just in-frame clones and leaves some out. The table records 150,000 or so clones, 85% to 95% of them present only once. Sequencing used peripheral blood, obtained 28 days after the second AZD1222 dose. The receptor source for this set is an adult who received the AZD1222 COVID-19 vaccine.

The chain has TRBV6-2 or TRBV6-3 and TRBJ2-3, with D uncertain. Trimming cost V 2 bases and J 2 bases, with 17 bases left between them. Germline V gene data show CDR1 as MNHEY and CDR2 as SVGEGT. This CDR3 is 17 amino acids long. The CDR3 protein is CASSYIRSTQTTDTQYF. The CDR3 coding sequence is TGTGCCAGCAGTTACATACGGAGTACACAGACCACAGATACGCAGTATTTT.

The chain recombines TRBV5-5 with TRBJ2-3; D is undetermined. CDR1 is SGHKS and CDR2 is YYEKEE in the germline V gene (reference sequence). Trimming removed 6 bases from V and 3 bases from J, with 8 bases in between. CDR3 length equals 12 residues. The CDR3 coding sequence is TGTGCCAGCAAAAGAGGTACAGATACGCAGTATTTT. Residues: CASKRGTDTQYF.

The chain joins TRBV28 to TRBJ1-2; 8 bases map to TRBD1. The CDR3 has 13 amino acids. V was pared by 10 bases and J by 4 bases, with 8 bases of the junction left unmatched. Germline assignment: CDR1 MDHEN and CDR2 SYDVKM. The CDR3 DNA follows: TGTGCCACCACCAGAGGGACAGGCTATGGCTACACCTTC. Encoded protein: CATTRGTGYGYTF.

This chain links TRBV10-3 with TRBJ1-1; D is perhaps TRBD1 (6 bases). The CDR3 extends over 14 amino acids. Germline lookup yields CDR1 ENHRY and CDR2 SYGVKD. V lost 3 bases and J 1 base, leaving 9 bases between the germline ends. The CDR3 loop reads CAISDPGQNTEAFF. The CDR3 bases are TGTGCCATCAGTGATCCGGGACAGAACACTGAAGCTTTCTTT.

V is TRBV27 and J is TRBJ2-7; the D gene is possibly TRBD1 (6 bases). This CDR3 contains 13 residues. V lost 2 bases and J lost 2, with 7 bases in between. Germline loops: CDR1 MNHEY, CDR2 SMNVEV (reference sequence). CDR3 amino acids: CASSLKGAYEQYF. As DNA, the CDR3 is TGTGCCAGCAGTTTAAAGGGGGCCTACGAGCAGTACTTC.

This chain joins TRBV2 and TRBJ1-2, with 7 bases lining up with TRBD1. CDR1 is SNHLY, CDR2 FYNNEI, per germline. Germline trimming cut 1 base from V and 2 bases from J; bases unmatched to any gene: 7. There are 16 residues in the CDR3. CDR3 coding DNA: TGTGCCAGCAGTGAAGGGCGTGGCAGGGGGAACTATGGCTACACCTTC. This codes for CASSEGRGRGNYGYTF.

Points on this clone: At one of its ends the junction is not consistent with the germline gene, which may arise from a read error. The chain has TRBV7-7 and TRBJ2-1; the D is unclear. The CDR3 has 15 amino acids. CDR1 is SSHAT and CDR2 is FNYEAQ in the germline V gene (reference sequence). The chain's CDR3 is CASSLGLTSYNEQFF. CDR3 bases: TGTGCTAGCAGCTTAGGGCTAACCTCCTACAATGAGCAGTTCTTC.

The CDR3 nucleotides read TGTGCCAGCAGCTTAGTCACCTACGAGCAGTACTTC. Protein product: CASSLVTYEQYF. The genes are TRBV14 and TRBJ2-7; no firm D call. Germline values: CDR1 SGHDN, CDR2 FVKESK. The germline V and J ends were trimmed by 5 bases and 2 bases, with 7 bases remaining between them. The CDR3 totals 12 residues.

The chain joins TRBV28 to TRBJ1-5; 9 positions match TRBD1. The CDR3 extends over 15 amino acids. The J segment lost 4 bases and the V segment lost 8 bases, leaving 9 bases of the junction unmatched. Germline V lookup: CDR1 MDHEN, CDR2 SYDVKM. CDR3 nucleotides: TGTGCCAGCCGGCTGACCGGGACAGGGAATCAGCCCCAGCATTTT. Translated: CASRLTGTGNQPQHF.

This chain connects TRBV7-2 to TRBJ1-1; 8 bases fit TRBD1. The CDR3 runs to 18 residues. The V gene's germline CDR1 is SGHTA and CDR2 FQGNSA. The trim removed 0 bases at V and 2 bases at J, leaving 11 bases unmatched. CDR3 DNA sequence: TGTGCCAGCAGCTTAGCGCTAAAGGCAGGGGGCTTAAACACTGAAGCTTTCTTT. Its translation: CASSLALKAGGLNTEAFF.

As for this clone: An end of the junction does not agree with germline; a read error may underlie this. The chain is built from TRBV7-7 and TRBJ1-3; the D is unclear. The CDR3 loop spans 16 amino acids. Germline V lookup: CDR1 SSHAT, CDR2 FNYEAQ (reference sequence). CDR3 protein: CASSSGGILSGNTIYF. The CDR3 bases are TGTGCTAGCAGCTCCGGAGGTATTCTCTCTGGAAACACCATATATTTT. The full variable domain, its missing parts supplied by reference TRBV7-7 and TRBJ1-3, is GAGVSQSPRYKVTKRGQDVTLRCDPISSHATLYWYQQALGQGPEFLTYFNYEAQPDKSGLPSDRFSAERPEGSISTLTIQRTEQRDSAMYRCASSSGGILSGNTIYFGEGSWLTVV.

The J gene is TRBJ1-1, the V gene TRBV6-5; weak D call: TRBD1 (5 bases). This CDR3 has 15 amino acids. The V end was cut by 4 bases, the J end by 1 base, with 13 bases between. Germline V gene data show CDR1 as MNHEY and CDR2 as SVGAGI. The CDR3 here is CASSSPGTANTEAFF. The CDR3, as DNA: TGTGCCAGCAGTTCCCCCGGGACGGCGAACACTGAAGCTTTCTTT.

This clone was detected once. The rearrangement links TRBV10-2 to TRBJ2-7; no clear D gene. Trimming pared 0 bases from V and 7 bases from J, leaving 13 bases between. The CDR3 spans 14 residues. CDR1 and CDR2 from the germline V gene are WSHSY and SAAADI. The CDR3 DNA reads TGCGCCAGCAGTGAGTCACAGCCCCCTGGGGAGCAGTACTTC. It specifies CASSESQPPGEQYF.

This chain uses TRBV6-5 with TRBJ1-1; possible D gene TRBD1, 5 bases. Trimming removed 6 bases from V and 0 bases from J, with 8 bases in between. Germline-derived CDR1 and CDR2 are MNHEY and SVGAGI. The CDR3 covers 13 residues. CDR3 in DNA: TGTGCCAGCAGGCTGACAGTGAACACTGAAGCTTTCTTT. Encoded protein: CASRLTVNTEAFF.

V gene TRBV18 combines with J gene TRBJ2-7, with D perhaps assigned TRBD1 or TRBD2 (5 bases each). Trimming removed 3 bases at V and 6 bases at J, with 12 bases between. This CDR3 region has 13 residues. From germline, CDR1 is KGHSH and CDR2 LQKENI. CDR3 sequence: CASSPHSGGEQYF. The CDR3 DNA reads as TGTGCCAGCTCACCCCACAGTGGGGGCGAGCAGTACTTC.

The chain couples TRBV4-1 to TRBJ1-3, with D possibly TRBD1 on 6 matching bases. CDR3 length equals 16 residues. CDR1 is MGHRA and CDR2 is YSYEKL in the germline V gene. The V and J ends lost 4 bases and 3 bases respectively, with 16 bases between them. Written as DNA, the CDR3 is TGCGCCAGCAGCCCCCCCCAGGGGCGATATGGAAACACCATATATTTT. It is translated as CASSPPQGRYGNTIYF.

The chain uses TRBV5-6 and TRBJ2-2, with 7 bases matching TRBD2. The length of the CDR3 is 14 residues. Trimming removed 5 bases from V and 4 bases from J; junction bases left unmatched: 5. Per the germline V gene, CDR1 is SGHDT and CDR2 is YYEEEE. This CDR3 is CASSSGLSTGELFF. The CDR3 bases are TGTGCCAGCAGTTCGGGACTATCCACCGGGGAGCTGTTTTTT.

The chain joins TRBV7-8 to TRBJ2-1; tentatively, D is TRBD1 (5 bases). Trimming pared 0 bases from V and 6 bases from J, leaving 9 bases between. CDR1 SGHVS and CDR2 FQNEAQ come from the germline V gene. This CDR3 is 14 amino acids long. CDR3 coding DNA: TGTGCCAGCAGCTTAGCGGACAAAGTCAATGAGCAGTTCTTC. It translates to CASSLADKVNEQFF.

The chain is built from TRBV28 and TRBJ1-2, with D possibly TRBD1 on 5 matching bases. CDR1 and CDR2 from the germline V gene are MDHEN and SYDVKM. With 2 bases removed from V and 5 bases from J, the gap between germline ends came to 9 bases. The CDR3 spans 13 residues. CDR3: CASSLGAVYGYTF. Here the CDR3 DNA reads TGTGCCAGCAGTTTAGGGGCAGTATATGGCTACACCTTC.

The table lists this clone with a few counts. This chain links TRBV15 with TRBJ1-6; the D gene is possibly TRBD1 (6 bases). V was shortened by 6 bases and J by 8 bases, with 11 bases between the two germline ends. The length of the CDR3 is 13 residues. The germline V gene has CDR1 LNHNV and CDR2 YYDKDF (reference sequence). CDR3 amino acids: CATRHRVDSPLHF. The DNA of the CDR3 is TGTGCCACCAGGCACAGGGTCGATTCACCCCTCCACTTT.

V usage is TRBV3-1 (or the pseudogene TRBV3-2) and J usage is TRBJ2-1; D is perhaps TRBD2 (6 bases). The V gene lost 1 base and the J gene lost 2 bases, with 9 bases spanning the gap. Germline loops: CDR1 LGHDT, CDR2 YNNKEL (reference sequence). This CDR3 contains 15 residues. This CDR3 is CASSQGIAAYNEQFF. In DNA, the CDR3 is TGTGCCAGCAGCCAAGGAATAGCGGCCTACAATGAGCAGTTCTTC.